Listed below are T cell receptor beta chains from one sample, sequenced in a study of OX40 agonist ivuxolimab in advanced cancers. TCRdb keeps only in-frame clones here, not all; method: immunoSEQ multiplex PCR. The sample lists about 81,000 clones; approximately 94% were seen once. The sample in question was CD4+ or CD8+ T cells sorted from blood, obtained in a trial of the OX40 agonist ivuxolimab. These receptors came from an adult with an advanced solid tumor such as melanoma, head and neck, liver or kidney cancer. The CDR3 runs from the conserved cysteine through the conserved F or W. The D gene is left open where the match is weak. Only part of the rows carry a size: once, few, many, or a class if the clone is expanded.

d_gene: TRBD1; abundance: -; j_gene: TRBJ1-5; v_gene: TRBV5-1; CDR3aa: CASSFTGGAYQPQHF
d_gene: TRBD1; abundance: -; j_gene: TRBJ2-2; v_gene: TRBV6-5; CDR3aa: CASRPGQLTGGELFF
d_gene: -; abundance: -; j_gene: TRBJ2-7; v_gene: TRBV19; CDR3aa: CASSSFYEQYF
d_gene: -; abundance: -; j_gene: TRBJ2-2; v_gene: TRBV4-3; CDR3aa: CASSHDRTGELFF
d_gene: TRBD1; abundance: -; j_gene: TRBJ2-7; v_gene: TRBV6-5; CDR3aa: CASSPTGTASYEQYF
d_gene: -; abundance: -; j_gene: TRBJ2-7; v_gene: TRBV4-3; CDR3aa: CASSQHRVNHEQYF
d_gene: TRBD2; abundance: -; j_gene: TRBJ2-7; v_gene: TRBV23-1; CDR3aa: CASSQSPRLAATHTYEQYF
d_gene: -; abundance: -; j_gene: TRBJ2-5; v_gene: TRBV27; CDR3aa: CASSFFGGRGETQYF
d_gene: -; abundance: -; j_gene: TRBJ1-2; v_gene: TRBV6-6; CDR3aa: CASIPFGGRLYGYTF
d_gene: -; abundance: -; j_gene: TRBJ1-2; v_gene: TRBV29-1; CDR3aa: CSVAEDRGYGYTF
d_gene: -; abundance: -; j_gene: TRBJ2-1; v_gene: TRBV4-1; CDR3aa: CASSQDTSGYYNEQFF
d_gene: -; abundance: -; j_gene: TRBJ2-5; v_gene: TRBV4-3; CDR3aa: CASSQRDSQETQYF
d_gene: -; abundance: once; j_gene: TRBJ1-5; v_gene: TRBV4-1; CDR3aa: CASSQDGQGYNQPQHF
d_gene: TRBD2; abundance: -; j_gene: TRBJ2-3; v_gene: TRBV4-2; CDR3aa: CASSQDRSSGADTQYF
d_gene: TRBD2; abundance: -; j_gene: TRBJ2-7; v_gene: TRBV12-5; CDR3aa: CASADPGGWGEQYF
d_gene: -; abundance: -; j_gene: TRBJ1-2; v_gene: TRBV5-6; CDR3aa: CASSLGGGYTF
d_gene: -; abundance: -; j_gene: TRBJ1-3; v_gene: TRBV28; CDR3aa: CASSFFFQGYSGNTIYF
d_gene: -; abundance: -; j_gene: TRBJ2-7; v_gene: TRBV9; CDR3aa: CASSVGPEGSYEQYF
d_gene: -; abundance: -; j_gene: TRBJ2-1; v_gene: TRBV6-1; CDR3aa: CASSELASYNEQFF
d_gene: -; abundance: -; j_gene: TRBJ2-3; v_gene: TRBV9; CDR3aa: CASSVHGSPPDTQYF
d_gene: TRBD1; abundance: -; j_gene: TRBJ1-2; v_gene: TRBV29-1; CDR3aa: CSVDGQGDGYTF
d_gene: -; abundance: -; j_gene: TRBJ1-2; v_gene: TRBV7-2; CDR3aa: CASSLYSLNYGYTF
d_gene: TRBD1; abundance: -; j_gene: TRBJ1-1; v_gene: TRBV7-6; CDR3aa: CASSGRTGGVGGTEAFF
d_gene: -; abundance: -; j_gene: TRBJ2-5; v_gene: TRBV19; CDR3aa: CASSISGDVETQYF
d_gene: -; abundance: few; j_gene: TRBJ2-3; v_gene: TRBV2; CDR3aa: CASSPEARTDTQYF
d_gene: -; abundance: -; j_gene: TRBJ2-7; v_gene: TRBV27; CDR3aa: CASSLDGLNYEQYF
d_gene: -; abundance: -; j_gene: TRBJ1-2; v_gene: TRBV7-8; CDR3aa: CASSRIQGIGGYTF
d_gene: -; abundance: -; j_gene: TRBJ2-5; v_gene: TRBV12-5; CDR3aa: CASGLGNQETQYF
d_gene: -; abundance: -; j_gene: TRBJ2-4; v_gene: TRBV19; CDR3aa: CASSTWDDVRNIQYF
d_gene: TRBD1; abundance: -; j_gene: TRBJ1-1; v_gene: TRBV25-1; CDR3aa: CASSKTGPNTEAFF
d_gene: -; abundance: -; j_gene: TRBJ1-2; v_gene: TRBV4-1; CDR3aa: CASSQARFTDYGYTF
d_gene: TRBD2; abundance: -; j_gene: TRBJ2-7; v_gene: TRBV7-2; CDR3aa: CASSSGTSVLSWGEQYF
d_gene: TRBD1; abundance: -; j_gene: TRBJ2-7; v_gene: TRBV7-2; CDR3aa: CASSPRTGAYEQYF
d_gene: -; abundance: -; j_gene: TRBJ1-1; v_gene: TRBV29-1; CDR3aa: CSSSGTLNTEAFF
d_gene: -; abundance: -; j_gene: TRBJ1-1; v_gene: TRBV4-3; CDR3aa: CASSQDSRFTEAFF
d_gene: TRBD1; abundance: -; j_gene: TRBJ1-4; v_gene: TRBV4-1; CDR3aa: CASSPRDSREKLFF
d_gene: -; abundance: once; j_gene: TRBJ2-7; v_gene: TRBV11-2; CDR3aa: CASSLSRRRAGDEQYF
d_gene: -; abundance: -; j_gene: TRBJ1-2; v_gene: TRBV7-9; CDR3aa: CASTPSGGENYGYTF
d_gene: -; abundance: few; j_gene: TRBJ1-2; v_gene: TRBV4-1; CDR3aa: CASSQERGGHYGYTF
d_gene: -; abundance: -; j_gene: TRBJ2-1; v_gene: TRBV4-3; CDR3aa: CASSQGLPVYNEQFF
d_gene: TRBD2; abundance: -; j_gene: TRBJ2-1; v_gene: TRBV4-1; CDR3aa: CASSQDSTSGVYNEQFF
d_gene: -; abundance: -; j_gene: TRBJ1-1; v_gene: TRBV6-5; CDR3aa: CASSYSNRGTEAFF
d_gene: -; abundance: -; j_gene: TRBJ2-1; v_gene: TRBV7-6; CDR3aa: CASSSPALRGNEQFF
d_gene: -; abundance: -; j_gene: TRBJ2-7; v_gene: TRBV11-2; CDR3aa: CASSLDLGYEQYF
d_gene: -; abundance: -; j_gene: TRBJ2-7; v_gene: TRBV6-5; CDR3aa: CASSYAGSYEQYF
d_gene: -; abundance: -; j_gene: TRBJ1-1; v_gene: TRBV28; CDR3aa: CASDRGDTEAFF